This T cell receptor (beta chain) stems from a study of read filtering for tumor transcriptome and immune sequencing. The wider study: IR-seq gave about 3.5 to 10.27 million TCR reads per sample; RNA-seq gave roughly 80 to 1,300. Whole-study findings and limits: Compared with RNA-seq, IR-seq gave much higher clonotype depth and reliability. Single-read clonotypes: around 81% of IR-seq clonotypes (about 3.5% of reads), almost 75% of RNA-seq clonotypes (roughly 45% of reads).

In its sample, this clonotype was seen many times. Its cognate antigen is unknown. From 300 to 450 ng of RNA, a library with molecular barcoded alpha/delta and beta/gamma adaptors was made. TCRdb reprocessed the reads via MiXCR and lists one record per CDR3 protein. The repertoire holds fewer than 100,000 distinct CDR3 sequences, with around an eighth as singletons. Sequencing was done on a sample of a population of CD138-negative cells sorted from bone marrow. This clonotype was obtained from a donor aged 40 or over with multiple myeloma.

The CDR3 region is CASSSGQQNEQFF. The DNA of the CDR3 is TGTGCCAGCAGCTCGGGACAACAAAATGAGCAGTTCTTC. The genes are TRBV11-2 and TRBJ2-1, with D perhaps matching TRBD1 (6 bases). V gave up 4 bases and J gave up 7 bases, with 11 bases separating them. Germline values: CDR1 SGHAT, CDR2 FQNNGV. The CDR3 has 13 amino acids. The full variable domain, its missing parts supplied by reference TRBV11-2 and TRBJ2-1, is EAGVAQSPRYKIIEKRQSVAFWCNPISGHATLYWYQQILGQGPKLLIQFQNNGVVDDSQLPKDRFSAERLKGVDSTLKIQPAKLEDSAVYLCASSSGQQNEQFFGPGTRLTVL.